This entry is about one T cell receptor (beta chain). The data derive from a study of OX40 agonist ivuxolimab in advanced cancers. This CDR3 has 14 amino acids. V lost 2 bases and J lost 1, with 6 bases in between. CDR1 and CDR2 (germline): MNHEY, SVGAGI. Data came from immunoSEQ multiplex PCR; TCRdb stores just in-frame clones and leaves some out. The profile shows roughly 65,000 clones, about 80% of them singletons. The sequences come from CD4+ or CD8+ T cells sorted from blood, collected in a trial of the OX40 agonist ivuxolimab. The sequence derives from an adult with an advanced solid tumor such as melanoma, head and neck, liver or kidney cancer. The chain combines TRBV6-5 with TRBJ1-5; unclear D gene. In nucleotides, the CDR3 is TGTGCCAGCAGTTACAGCCGGAGCAATCAGCCCCAGCATTTT. Protein sequence: CASSYSRSNQPQHF.